This T cell receptor (beta chain) appears in the sequencing data of a study of T-cell memory formation after mild COVID-19. Study-level points and caveats: Shrinking CD4+ clones resided mostly in CM and EM, and CD8+ ones in EMRA. Nothing confirmed that second-wave clones peaking on day 37 were specific for SARS-CoV-2. Cross-reactive memory appears to have joined, as suggested by some responding clones showing up in pre-infection memory.

CDR1 is MNHEY and CDR2 is SVGAGI in the germline V gene. The ends were cut back, 5 bases at V and 1 base at J, with 15 bases in the middle. The CDR3 extends over 15 amino acids. TCRdb called the 5' RACE reads again in MiXCR, with one record for every CDR3 protein. The data contain roughly 510,000 distinct CDR3 sequences, 17% of them singletons. This clonotype was observed a handful of times. Antigen specificity is unknown. The sequenced material came from PBMCs or a T cell subset sorted from them (not recorded which). This chain uses TRBV6-5 with TRBJ2-7; D is possibly TRBD2 (5 bases). The clonotype was recovered from an adult woman who had mild COVID-19 (a few samples of this study predate the infection). Cell type and time point are not known. CDR3 region: CASSGGGSGSYEQYF. The CDR3 coding sequence is TGTGCCAGCAGTGGCGGTGGGTCGGGGTCCTACGAGCAGTACTTC.